This T cell receptor beta chain was found in a study of T cells in Graves' hyperthyroidism and ophthalmopathy. Every diagnosis used clinical symptoms, serum thyroxine and TRAb, thyroid ultrasound and orbital computed tomography. Germline CDR1 MNHEY, CDR2 SVGEGT. V shed 5 bases and J shed 6 bases, with 11 bases lying between them. CDR3 size: 13 residues. This clonotype was seen repeatedly, ten times or more. Its antigen is as yet unknown. What was amplified from RNA transcripts were TCR beta CDR3 regions. The TCR CDR3 was amplified in a first-round RT-PCR using the HTBI primer set. One entry per CDR3 protein, called by TCRdb with MiXCR from the multiplex PCR reads. The sample shows 500,000 to 650,000 distinct CDR3 sequences, 46% of them seen only once. Study-level results: Ophthalmopathy was told apart from stable hyperthyroidism by a 13 V-J model. Most thyroid clonotypes expanded above 0.001 appeared in blood too.

The source material was peripheral blood or thyroid tissue (not recorded which). V usage is TRBV6-2 or TRBV6-3 and J usage is TRBJ1-5; TRBD1 is a possible D gene (5 bases). The receptor was derived from an adult woman with Graves' disease, either hyperthyroidism or ophthalmopathy (not recorded which). CDR3 sequence: CASSRQLGQPQHF. The CDR3 DNA is TGTGCCAGCAGTCGACAGTTGGGTCAGCCCCAGCATTTT.